A single sample gave rise to the 27 T cell receptor beta chains below, sequenced in a study of blood T cell repertoires in COVID-19. The protocol was immunoSEQ multiplex PCR, while the TCRdb copy is restricted to in-frame clones and leaves out a portion. The data contain 85,000 to 130,000 clones, around 86% of them singletons. Sequencing was done on a sample of peripheral blood. The receptors shown here come from a man aged 50 to 59 with acute or convalescent COVID-19.

The V and J genes are TRBV2 and TRBJ2-3, with TRBD1 matching 7 bases. V shed 4 bases, J shed 0 bases, and the junction held 4 bases outside the gene matches. From germline, CDR1 is SNHLY and CDR2 FYNNEI. This CDR3 comprises 15 residues. The CDR3 sequence is CASSVRGQSTDTQYF. In DNA, the CDR3 is TGTGCCAGCAGTGTCAGGGGACAGAGCACAGATACGCAGTATTTT. Based on the CDR3 plus reference TRBV2 and TRBJ2-3, the full variable domain is EPEVTQTPSHQVTQMGQEVILRCVPISNHLYFYWYRQILGQKVEFLVSFYNNEISEKSEIFDDQFSVERPDGSNFTLKIRSTKLEDSAMYFCASSVRGQSTDTQYFGPGTRLTVL.

The chain carries TRBV27 and TRBJ2-1; 9 bases line up with TRBD2. From germline, CDR1 is MNHEY and CDR2 SMNVEV (reference sequence). This CDR3 is 14 amino acids long. The trim removed 5 bases at V and 8 bases at J, leaving 7 bases unmatched. The CDR3 loop is CASSGREGLYEQFF. CDR3 nucleotide sequence: TGTGCCAGCAGTGGGCGGGAGGGCCTCTATGAGCAGTTCTTC.

The V gene is TRBV2, the J gene TRBJ2-1, with a tentative D call TRBD2 (6 bases). Germline assignment: CDR1 SNHLY and CDR2 FYNNEI. The CDR3 consists of 13 residues. The V end was cut by 8 bases, the J end by 2 bases, with 10 bases between. The CDR3 DNA reads as TGTGCCAGCGGGGGAGGACCCTACAATGAGCAGTTCTTC. The encoded protein is CASGGGPYNEQFF.

This clone was observed a few times. This chain connects TRBV6-5 to TRBJ2-5, with 7 nucleotides matching TRBD2. With V trimmed by 1 base and J by 5 bases, 1 base remained unmatched. The CDR3 totals 13 residues. Germline assignment: CDR1 MNHEY and CDR2 SVGAGI. The CDR3 nucleotides read TGTGCCAGCAGTTACTGGGAGGGGGAGACCCAGTACTTC. This sequence encodes CASSYWEGETQYF.

This chain connects TRBV11-2 to TRBJ2-7; 11 bases line up with TRBD2. CDR1 is SGHAT, CDR2 FQNNGV, per germline. There are 15 residues in the CDR3. V shed 3 bases and J 2 bases; nucleotides not matched to a gene: 3. In nucleotides, the CDR3 is TGTGCCAGCAGCTTGGTTAGCGGGGGGGCCTACGAGCAGTACTTC. This encodes CASSLVSGGAYEQYF.

The J gene is TRBJ1-2, the V gene TRBV6-6; D might be TRBD1 (6 bases). V gave up 5 bases and J gave up 2 bases, with 9 bases separating them. Germline CDR1 MNHNY, CDR2 SVGAGI (reference sequence). The CDR3 extends over 13 amino acids. CDR3 protein: CASSRQENYGYTF. The CDR3 DNA follows: TGTGCCAGCAGTAGACAGGAGAACTATGGCTACACCTTC.

Only one count was recorded for this clone. The chain uses TRBV28 and TRBJ2-5, with TRBD2 identical over 9 bases. The CDR3 sequence is 18 residues long. The germline gives CDR1 MDHEN, CDR2 SYDVKM. The V gene end was trimmed by 5 bases and the J gene end by 3 bases; junction bases not matched to a gene: 16. DNA for the CDR3: TGTGCCAGCAGTCCCCTGCTAGCGGGACGGTCGGGCAAAGAGACCCAGTACTTC. It codes for CASSPLLAGRSGKETQYF. Filled out from reference TRBV28 and TRBJ2-5, the complete variable domain reads DVKVTQSSRYLVKRTGEKVFLECVQDMDHENMFWYRQDPGLGLRLIYFSYDVKMKEKGDIPEGYSVSREKKERFSLILESASTNQTSMYLCASSPLLAGRSGKETQYFGPGTRLLVL.

This chain connects TRBV13 to TRBJ2-1; 10 bases map to TRBD2. Trimming at V came to 2 bases and at J to 5 bases, leaving 3 bases not matched to a gene. Germline V CDR1 and CDR2: PRHDT, FYEKMQ (reference sequence). The CDR3 contains 15 residues. CDR3 region: CASSLIAGGDNEQFF. In DNA, the CDR3 is TGTGCCAGCAGCTTAATAGCGGGAGGAGACAATGAGCAGTTCTTC.

The chain recombines TRBV7-9 with TRBJ2-1; 8 positions match TRBD1. V shed 5 bases and J 7 bases; nucleotides not matched to a gene: 16. Germline V gene lookup returns CDR1 SEHNR and CDR2 FQNEAQ (reference sequence). This CDR3 is 17 amino acids long. The CDR3 sequence is CASSPPLGTGQENEQFF. The DNA of the CDR3 is TGTGCCAGCAGCCCTCCCCTCGGGACAGGTCAGGAGAATGAGCAGTTCTTC.

This clone was counted only a few times. This rearrangement joins TRBV10-1 to TRBJ2-2, with D possibly TRBD1 on 6 matching bases. The V gene lost 6 bases and the J gene lost 6 bases, with 17 bases spanning the gap. The CDR3 totals 15 residues. The germline CDR1 and CDR2 sequences are WNHNN and SYGVQD (reference sequence). The CDR3 reads CASSDHTRGPGELFF. The DNA of the CDR3 is TGCGCCAGCAGCGATCACACCAGGGGCCCCGGGGAGCTGTTTTTT.

The chain recombines TRBV25-1 with TRBJ2-7; D is unclear. V lost 2 bases and J 6 bases, leaving 2 bases between the germline ends. CDR1 is MGHDK, CDR2 SYGVNS, per germline. The CDR3 is made up of 10 amino acids. The CDR3 protein is CASSEREQYF. The CDR3, as DNA: TGTGCCAGCAGTGAACGCGAGCAGTACTTC.

This sequence joins TRBV5-1 and TRBJ2-7; D is possibly TRBD2 (6 bases). Trimming stripped 4 bases from V and 3 bases from J, with 11 bases between. Germline assignment: CDR1 SGHRS and CDR2 YFSETQ. There are 13 residues in the CDR3. CDR3 sequence: CASSAGSIYEQYF. The CDR3 DNA follows: TGCGCCAGCAGCGCGGGAAGTATCTACGAGCAGTACTTC.

The chain combines TRBV6-5 with TRBJ2-4, with D possibly being TRBD2 (7 bases). This CDR3 has 15 residues. V lost 8 bases to trimming and J lost 6 bases, with 20 bases between them. The germline V gene has CDR1 MNHEY and CDR2 SVGAGI. The CDR3 DNA is TGTGCCAGCTCAGGAAGGGGGGGCAGCCGAAACATTCAGTACTTC. It yields the protein CASSGRGGSRNIQYF.

V is TRBV11-3 and J is TRBJ2-1; TRBD2 matches at 8 bases. The CDR3 spans 17 residues. The germline CDR1 and CDR2 sequences are SGHNT and YENEEA. J gave up 2 bases and V 1 base, and 7 bases lay outside the gene matches. CDR3 in DNA: TGTGCCAGCAGCTTAGGAAGTTTGCGGGAGGCCTACAATGAGCAGTTCTTC. Protein product: CASSLGSLREAYNEQFF.

This chain joins TRBV29-1 and TRBJ1-1; unclear D gene. The length of the CDR3 is 12 residues. The germline V gene has CDR1 SQVTM and CDR2 ANQGSEA. Deletions cut 4 bases from V and 1 base from J, with 7 bases between. The CDR3, as DNA: TGCAGCGTTGCAAGAGGGAACACTGAAGCTTTCTTT. It encodes CSVARGNTEAFF.

The chain's CDR3 is CASSLLTGVRETQYF. The CDR3 DNA reads TGTGCCAGCAGTTTACTGACAGGGGTGAGGGAGACCCAGTACTTC. The rearrangement joins TRBV27 to TRBJ2-5, with 8 positions matching TRBD1. CDR1 and CDR2 (germline): MNHEY, SMNVEV (reference sequence). The CDR3 extends over 15 amino acids. With 2 bases clipped from V and 5 bases from J, the junction kept 7 bases outside the gene matches.

The chain employs TRBV28 and TRBJ2-2; 12 nucleotides match TRBD2. The germline gives CDR1 MDHEN, CDR2 SYDVKM. The CDR3 covers 19 residues. V was pared by 9 bases and J by 2 bases, with 16 bases of the junction left unmatched. CDR3: CASIPLILAGGPNTGELFF. CDR3 DNA sequence: TGTGCCAGTATCCCCCTCATTCTAGCGGGAGGGCCCAACACCGGGGAGCTGTTTTTT.

V is TRBV3-1 (or the pseudogene TRBV3-2) and J is TRBJ2-7, with D perhaps TRBD2 (5 bases). V was trimmed by 1 base and J by 5 bases, leaving 9 bases between them. The CDR3 contains 13 residues. The germline V gene has CDR1 LGHDT and CDR2 YNNKEL (reference sequence). This CDR3 reads CASSQGGGHEQYF. DNA for the CDR3: TGTGCCAGCAGCCAAGGTGGAGGTCACGAGCAGTACTTC.

The chain uses TRBV4-1 and TRBJ2-5; TRBD2 agrees at 9 bases. The CDR3 contains 19 residues. Germline V lookup: CDR1 MGHRA, CDR2 YSYEKL. V lost 4 bases to trimming and J lost 2 bases; unmatched junction nucleotides: 17. CDR3 residues: CASSLYSGSGRKGQETQYF. CDR3 DNA sequence: TGCGCCAGCAGCCTCTATTCGGGGAGCGGGAGGAAAGGGCAAGAGACCCAGTACTTC.

This chain links TRBV4-2 with TRBJ2-3; 7 nucleotides agree with TRBD1. V shed 4 bases and J 3 bases; nucleotides not matched to a gene: 4. The CDR3 spans 14 residues. Looked up from germline, CDR1 is LGHNA and CDR2 is YNFKEQ. The CDR3 is CASSPVQGTDTQYF. In DNA form, the CDR3 reads TGTGCCAGCAGCCCCGTACAGGGGACAGATACGCAGTATTTT.

Turning to this clone: Other nucleotide sequences from this sample produce the same CDR3. This chain links TRBV28 with TRBJ1-1; no clear D. The germline gives CDR1 MDHEN, CDR2 SYDVKM. The CDR3 consists of 12 residues. The germline V and J ends were trimmed by 3 bases and 6 bases, with 8 bases remaining between them. CDR3 DNA: TGTGCCAGCAGTTTCTCTGTTGCTGAAGCTTTCTTT. Its translation is CASSFSVAEAFF.

The chain carries TRBV20-1 and TRBJ2-5; D is possibly TRBD2 (5 bases). Germline CDR1 and CDR2: DFQATT and SNEGSKA (reference sequence). Trimming shortened V by 6 bases and J by 3 bases, and 5 bases separated the two germline ends. This CDR3 has 10 residues. CDR3 in DNA: TGCAGTGCGGGAGAAGAGACCCAGTACTTC. Its translation: CSAGEETQYF.

V is TRBV19 and J is TRBJ2-2; 10 positions agree with TRBD1. V shed 6 bases and J 4 bases; nucleotides not matched to a gene: 8. This CDR3 has 16 amino acids. CDR1 and CDR2 from the germline V gene are LNHDA and SQIVND (reference sequence). CDR3 loop: CASSPTGGRVTGELFF. The CDR3 nucleotides read TGTGCCAGTAGCCCGACAGGGGGCAGGGTCACCGGGGAGCTGTTTTTT.

This chain uses TRBV28 with TRBJ1-6; D is unclear. Germline V lookup: CDR1 MDHEN, CDR2 SYDVKM. V was trimmed by 3 bases and J by 8 bases, leaving 11 bases between them. This CDR3 is 14 amino acids long. CDR3 residues: CASSLVQSDSPLHF. The CDR3 DNA is TGTGCCAGCAGTTTGGTACAGTCAGATTCACCCCTCCACTTT. Full variable domain (missing parts from reference TRBV28 and TRBJ1-6): DVKVTQSSRYLVKRTGEKVFLECVQDMDHENMFWYRQDPGLGLRLIYFSYDVKMKEKGDIPEGYSVSREKKERFSLILESASTNQTSMYLCASSLVQSDSPLHFGNGTRLTVT.

As DNA, the CDR3 is TGTGCCAGCAGCTTAGATGGACTATTTGGGGACTCCTACAATGAGCAGTTCTTC. This encodes CASSLDGLFGDSYNEQFF. The gene calls are TRBV11-2 and TRBJ2-1, with D possibly TRBD2 on 6 matching bases. The CDR3 totals 18 residues. Germline CDR1 SGHAT, CDR2 FQNNGV. Deletions cut 0 bases from V and 0 bases from J, with 15 bases between.

Turning to this clone: Other nucleotide sequences in the sample specify the same CDR3. Written as DNA, the CDR3 is TGTGCCAGCAGCCCGACTAGCGGGGCCCAAGAGACCCAGTACTTC. This encodes CASSPTSGAQETQYF. The chain has TRBV7-9 and TRBJ2-5, with 11 bases lining up with TRBD2. Germline V gives CDR1 SEHNR, CDR2 FQNEAQ (reference sequence). The CDR3 length is 15 residues. V lost 5 bases to trimming and J lost 1 base; unmatched junction nucleotides: 3.

This sequence joins TRBV6-1 and TRBJ2-5; TRBD2 agrees at 7 bases. The CDR3 loop spans 14 amino acids. V gave up 2 bases and J gave up 4 bases; unmatched junction bases: 4. Germline-derived CDR1 and CDR2 are MNHNS and SASEGT. The chain's CDR3 is CASSESTGGETQYF. The CDR3 DNA sequence: TGTGCCAGCAGTGAATCCACGGGGGGAGAGACCCAGTACTTC.